The 3 T cell receptor beta chains presented below share a single source sample, sequenced in a study of T cell responses to AZD1222 COVID-19 vaccine. Profiled with immunoSEQ multiplex PCR; TCRdb holds only in-frame clones, not every one. The sample lists fewer than 150,000 clones, more than 85% occurring once. The sequencing here drew on peripheral blood, taken on day 0 of AZD1222 vaccination. Receptors originate from an adult in good health.

The CDR3 protein is CASSAGQYTGELFF. CDR3 nucleotides: TGTGCCAGCAGCGCGGGACAGTACACCGGGGAGCTGTTTTTT. The rearrangement links TRBV9 to TRBJ2-2; 7 bases fit TRBD1. The trim removed 3 bases at V and 3 bases at J, leaving 2 bases unmatched. This CDR3 has 14 amino acids. Germline V gives CDR1 SGDLS, CDR2 YYNGEE.

This sequence joins TRBV3-1 (or the pseudogene TRBV3-2) and TRBJ2-3; 14 bases align to TRBD2. Germline CDR1 is LGHDT and CDR2 is YNNKEL (reference sequence). This CDR3 spans 17 amino acids. V was pared by 3 bases and J by 4 bases, with 6 bases of the junction left unmatched. CDR3 sequence: CASSHIGLAGGPDTQYF. CDR3 nucleotides: TGTGCCAGCAGCCATATCGGACTAGCGGGAGGTCCAGATACGCAGTATTTT.

The chain employs TRBV14 and TRBJ1-2; D is ambiguous. Germline assignment: CDR1 SGHDN and CDR2 FVKESK. Trimming removed 0 bases from V and 2 bases from J, with 13 bases in between. The CDR3 is 16 residues long. CDR3 DNA sequence: TGTGCCAGCAGCCAAGATCGGGGAGACTTCAACTATGGCTACACCTTC. Translated: CASSQDRGDFNYGYTF.